The present TCR beta chain was sequenced within a study of blood T cell repertoires in COVID-19. Across the study: The origin of the acute and convalescent COVID-19 samples was the United States, Italy and Spain.

In its sample, this clone was seen a few times. The assay was immunoSEQ multiplex PCR, and TCRdb's table has in-frame clones only and misses some. The sample lists 230,000 or so clones, approximately 88% seen once, with roughly 2.5% in the top ten. This receptor was identified in a woman between 40 and 50 years old with acute COVID-19. The specimen sequenced was PBMCs or T cells enriched from blood (not recorded which).

The CDR3 nucleotides read TGTGCCAGCAGCTTACGGGGACTAGCGGCTTCCTACAATGAGCAGTTCTTC. Its translation: CASSLRGLAASYNEQFF. The J gene is TRBJ2-1, the V gene TRBV13; 11 bases are a match to TRBD2. The ends lost 2 bases at V and 1 base at J; junction bases unmatched: 4. The CDR3 has 17 amino acids. CDR1 is PRHDT, CDR2 FYEKMQ, per germline (reference sequence). The variable domain in full, completed from reference TRBV13 and TRBJ2-1, reads AAGVIQSPRHLIKEKRETATLKCYPIPRHDTVYWYQQGPGQDPQFLISFYEKMQSDKGSIPDRFSAQQFSDYHSELNMSSLELGDSALYFCASSLRGLAASYNEQFFGPGTRLTVL.